Here is one TCR gamma chain with its context. Its recognized antigen is unknown. There are no base qualities to consult, and no much larger clone falls within one base. Sequences VTNTFY (CDR1) and YDVSTARD (CDR2) are obtained from the germline V gene (reference sequence). V is cut back by 2 bases and J by 5 bases, with 12 bases in the junction unmatched. The CDR3, cysteine through phenylalanine, is 15 amino acids long. Only CDR3 DNA remains: 45 bases, in frame from the first base. To prepare the library, PCR was applied. The sequencing machine was an Illumina MiSeq. Via CATT, TCRdb reprocessed the public reads, and rows with identical DNA were then joined. The sample includes several thousand gamma-chain clones, with 45% observed a single time. Of the sample, roughly 2.4% is held by the ten largest clones. These data originate in a study of human gamma delta and Vdelta1 T cells (dated by TCRdb to between 2017 and 2018). With regard to the full study: In this study, the researchers looked at Delta One T cells, which are Vd1+ gamma-delta T cells, to see how well they work as cytotoxic effectors against acute myeloid leukemia. General findings and caveats noted by the study authors: Polyclonality and broad cytotoxic targeting of acute myeloid leukemia were reported for Delta One T cells.

The TCR was taken from a human donor in good health. The specimen sequenced was Vdelta1 gamma-delta T cells from blood grown in culture (DOT cells). What the cell subset or site label conveys for this sample: Delta One T cells, in vitro expanded/differentiated Vd1+ gamma-delta T cells. The chain uses TRGV3 and TRGJ1 or TRGJ2. The DNA sequence follows: TGTGCCACCTGGGACAAGCTCTGGCTAGATTATAAGAAACTCTTT. It translates as CATWDKLWLDYKKLF.